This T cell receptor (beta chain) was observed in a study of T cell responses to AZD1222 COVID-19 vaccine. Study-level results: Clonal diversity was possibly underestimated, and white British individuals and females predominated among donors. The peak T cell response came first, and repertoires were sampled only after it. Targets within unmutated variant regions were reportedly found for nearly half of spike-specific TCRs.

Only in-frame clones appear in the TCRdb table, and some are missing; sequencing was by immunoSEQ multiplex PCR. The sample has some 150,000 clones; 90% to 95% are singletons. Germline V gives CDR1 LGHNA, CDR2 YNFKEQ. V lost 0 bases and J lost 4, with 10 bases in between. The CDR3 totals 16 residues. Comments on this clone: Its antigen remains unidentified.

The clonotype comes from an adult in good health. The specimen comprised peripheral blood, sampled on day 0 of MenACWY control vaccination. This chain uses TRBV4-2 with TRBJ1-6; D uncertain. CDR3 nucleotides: TGTGCCAGCAGCCAAGAGTCCGGACGGTATAATTCACCCCTCCACTTT. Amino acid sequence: CASSQESGRYNSPLHF.